The 8 T cell receptor beta chains presented below share a single source sample, sequenced in a study of T cell repertoires in cytomegalovirus infection. TCRdb fed the reads into MiXCR, producing one record per CDR3 protein. The repertoire consists of 350,000 to 550,000 distinct CDR3 sequences, with approximately 31% occurring once and the leading ten covering roughly 15%. The sample taken for sequencing was PBMCs. These receptors were obtained from a human donor in good health (CMV status not recorded). Some clones in this sample may be carry-over from other donors' samples.

The chain recombines TRBV19 with TRBJ1-5; possible D gene TRBD1, 5 bases. This CDR3 comprises 14 residues. From germline, CDR1 is LNHDA and CDR2 SQIVND (reference sequence). V shed 3 bases and J shed 5 bases, with 11 bases lying between them. CDR3 protein: CASSIRGGDQPQHF. The CDR3 bases are TGTGCCAGTAGTATTCGGGGAGGGGATCAGCCCCAGCATTTT.

This clonotype was picked up a small number of times. The chain joins TRBV6-2 or TRBV6-3 to TRBJ2-7; D gene uncertain. Germline V CDR1 and CDR2: MNHEY, SVGEGT. This CDR3 contains 14 residues. V was cut by 6 bases and J by 2 bases, with 14 bases left in between. The CDR3 DNA reads TGTGCCAGCAGCCTCTACTCGGTAACCTACGAGCAGTACTTC. It specifies CASSLYSVTYEQYF.

This clonotype was recorded many times. The CDR3 DNA reads as TGTGCCAGCAGTGAGGGACAGGGGTTGTCACCCCTCCACTTT. Amino acid sequence: CASSEGQGLSPLHF. The chain carries TRBV2 and TRBJ1-6, with 10 bases fitting TRBD1. The J segment lost 10 bases and the V segment lost 3 bases, leaving 3 bases of the junction unmatched. CDR3 length: 14 amino acids. CDR1 and CDR2 (germline): SNHLY, FYNNEI.

CDR3 residues: CASSLAVAEAFF. Written as DNA, the CDR3 is TGTGCCAGCAGTTTAGCGGTTGCTGAAGCTTTCTTT. V is TRBV12-3 or TRBV12-4 and J is TRBJ1-1; D uncertain. There are 12 residues in the CDR3. V dropped 0 bases and J dropped 6 bases, with 5 bases sitting between them.

This clonotype has just a few counts. The V and J genes are TRBV28 and TRBJ1-1; D call uncertain. Trimming left V 4 bases short and J 1 base short, with 7 bases between. This CDR3 has 13 residues. CDR1 is MDHEN and CDR2 is SYDVKM in the germline V gene. As DNA, the CDR3 is TGTGCCAGCAGTTCATACGGGAACACTGAAGCTTTCTTT. It translates to CASSSYGNTEAFF.

This chain connects TRBV19 to TRBJ2-7; maybe TRBD1 (6 bases). The CDR3 is 13 residues long. The V gene lost 5 bases and the J gene lost 3 bases, with 11 bases spanning the gap. CDR1 is LNHDA and CDR2 is SQIVND in the germline V gene (reference sequence). The CDR3 nucleotides are TGTGCCAGTAGTGTGGGACACTACTACGAGCAGTACTTC. Amino acid sequence: CASSVGHYYEQYF.

This chain connects TRBV6-1 to TRBJ2-7; TRBD1 matches at 7 bases. Germline V gives CDR1 MNHNS, CDR2 SASEGT. The CDR3 sequence is 15 residues long. J was trimmed by 2 bases and V by 8 bases; bases with no gene match: 12. CDR3 bases: TGTGCCAGCCAAAACCACGGACAGGACACCTACGAGCAGTACTTC. It codes for CASQNHGQDTYEQYF.

Only a few counts were recorded for this clonotype. The rearrangement uses TRBV6-2 or TRBV6-3 and TRBJ2-2; D may be TRBD2 (5 bases). Germline-derived CDR1 and CDR2 are MNHEY and SVGEGT. V was pared by 5 bases and J by 5 bases, with 12 bases between. The CDR3 is made up of 14 amino acids. The DNA of the CDR3 is TGTGCCAGCAGTGACCTAACGGGGACCGGGGAGCTGTTTTTT. The encoded protein is CASSDLTGTGELFF.